The source of this T cell receptor (beta chain) is a study of CD8+ T cells in alopecia areata. The wider study: A 6-month period off drug followed tofacitinib, which lasted 6 to 18 months.

Described treatment: oral pan-JAK inhibitor, 5-10 mg twice daily. Alopecia areata patients had lesional scalp punch biopsies and peripheral blood taken from them. Reverse transcription of extracted RNA yielded cDNA, which provided the sequencing template. Assay used: immunoSEQ multiplex PCR; TCRdb lists only in-frame clones, some missing. Of about 250,000 clones in the sample, 60% are singletons; the top ten hold about 0.88%. CDR1 is GTSNPN and CDR2 is SVGIG in the germline V gene (reference sequence). The CDR3 contains 16 residues. The V and J ends lost 2 bases and 4 bases, in that order; junction bases with no gene match: 10.

The sequences come from CD4+ T cells sorted from blood, collected at week 52, from a patient treated with tofacitinib. The chain employs TRBV30 and TRBJ2-1; 8 bases are shared with TRBD1. This sequence originates from a human donor with alopecia areata. CDR3 coding DNA: TGTGCCTGGAGTCCGAGGACAGGGTGGAGTTACAATGAGCAGTTCTTC. Encoded protein: CAWSPRTGWSYNEQFF.